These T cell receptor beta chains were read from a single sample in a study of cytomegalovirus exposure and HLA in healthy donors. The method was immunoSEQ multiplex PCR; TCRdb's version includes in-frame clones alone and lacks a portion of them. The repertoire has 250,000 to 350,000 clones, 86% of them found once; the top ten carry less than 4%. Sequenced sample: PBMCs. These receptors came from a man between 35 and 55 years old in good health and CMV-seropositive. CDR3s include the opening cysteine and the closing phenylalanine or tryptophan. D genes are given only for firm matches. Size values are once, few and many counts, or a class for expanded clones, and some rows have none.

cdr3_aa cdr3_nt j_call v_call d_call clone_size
CAWTVGAWTDTQYF TGTGCCTGGACCGTAGGGGCCTGGACAGATACGCAGTATTTT TRBJ2-3 TRBV30 NA NA
CSSSSRVGRVNEQFF TGTTCCAGCAGCTCTAGGGTGGGGAGGGTTAATGAGCAGTTCTTC TRBJ2-1 TRBV7-9 TRBD2 NA
CAWSAGGDYGYTF TGTGCCTGGAGTGCAGGGGGCGACTATGGCTACACCTTC TRBJ1-2 TRBV30 TRBD1 NA
CASSDPDRDNEQYF TGTGCCAGCAGTGATCCGGACAGGGACAACGAGCAGTACTTC TRBJ2-7 TRBV25-1 TRBD1 NA
CASSLSTTGPTNEKLFF TGTGCCAGCAGTTTATCGACCACAGGGCCGACTAATGAAAAACTGTTTTTT TRBJ1-4 TRBV27 NA NA
CASSIGTSGFYEQYF TGTGCCAGTAGTATAGGGACTAGCGGCTTCTACGAGCAGTACTTC TRBJ2-7 TRBV19 TRBD2 once
CASSLMAGGPNEQYF TGTGCCAGCAGCTTAATGGCGGGAGGGCCGAACGAGCAGTACTTC TRBJ2-7 TRBV7-2 TRBD2 NA
CASSDAGSNEKLFF TGCGCCAGCAGTGACGCGGGATCTAATGAAAAACTGTTTTTT TRBJ1-4 TRBV10-1 NA NA
CASSYSEVIGGYTF TGTGCCAGCAGTTACTCGGAGGTTATCGGTGGCTACACCTTC TRBJ1-2 TRBV6-5 NA NA
CSVAPGLAEPAYEQYF TGCAGCGTTGCCCCGGGTCTAGCGGAGCCCGCCTACGAGCAGTACTTC TRBJ2-7 TRBV29-1 TRBD2 NA
CASSPGQAGWNTEAFF TGCGCCAGCAGCCCCGGACAGGCTGGGTGGAACACTGAAGCTTTCTTT TRBJ1-1 TRBV5-1 TRBD1 NA
CASSQTSGTTDTQYF TGTGCCAGCAGCCAGACTAGCGGGACTACAGATACGCAGTATTTT TRBJ2-3 TRBV7-3 TRBD2 NA
CASSLVGQTNEQYF TGTGCCAGCAGCTTAGTCGGACAGACGAACGAGCAGTACTTC TRBJ2-7 TRBV7-9 NA once
CASSLEGQGAREQYF TGCGCCAGCAGCTTGGAGGGACAGGGGGCGCGGGAGCAGTACTTC TRBJ2-7 TRBV5-1 TRBD1 NA
CASSLDLRRSEKLFF TGTGCCAGCAGCTTAGACCTTCGTCGGTCGGAAAAACTGTTTTTT TRBJ1-4 TRBV7-2 NA NA
CASSKDYLATDTQYF TGTGCCAGCAGCAAGGACTACCTAGCTACAGATACGCAGTATTTT TRBJ2-3 TRBV5-4 NA NA
CASSLYGTAINSGNTIYF TGTGCCAGCAGTTTATACGGGACAGCTATTAACTCTGGAAACACCATATATTTT TRBJ1-3 TRBV28 TRBD1 NA
CASSMDSFTDTQYF TGTGCCAGCTCAATGGACTCCTTCACAGATACGCAGTATTTT TRBJ2-3 TRBV18 NA NA
CASSVGGPSTEAFF TGTGCCAGCTCAGTAGGGGGCCCCAGCACTGAAGCTTTCTTT TRBJ1-1 TRBV28 TRBD1 few
CASSLAAGGPDTQYF TGCGCCAGCAGCTTGGCCGCGGGAGGCCCAGATACGCAGTATTTT TRBJ2-3 TRBV5-1 TRBD2 NA
CASSQSGTGADTQYF TGTGCCAGCAGCCAATCCGGGACAGGGGCAGATACGCAGTATTTT TRBJ2-3 TRBV16 TRBD1 NA
CASSLNLGRINEQFF TGTGCCAGCAGCTTAAACCTCGGCAGGATAAATGAGCAGTTCTTC TRBJ2-1 TRBV13 NA NA
CSVAGYGYTF TGCAGCGTAGCAGGGTATGGCTACACCTTC TRBJ1-2 TRBV29-1 NA NA
CASQGDGGRANEQFF TGTGCCAGCCAAGGTGACGGGGGGCGCGCCAATGAGCAGTTCTTC TRBJ2-1 TRBV9 NA NA
CASSLKSPSWKEGSYNEQFF TGTGCCAGCAGTTTAAAATCCCCTTCGTGGAAGGAGGGCTCCTACAATGAGCAGTTCTTC TRBJ2-1 TRBV28 NA NA
CASSVTGQLPEFF TGTGCCAGCAGCGTAACAGGACAGCTCCCCGAGTTCTTC TRBJ2-1 TRBV9 NA NA
CSVGAARQGNEQFF TGCAGCGTTGGGGCTGCAAGGCAGGGCAATGAGCAGTTCTTC TRBJ2-1 TRBV29-1 NA NA
CASRPTGGTEAFF TGTGCCAGCAGACCTACAGGGGGCACTGAAGCTTTCTTT TRBJ1-1 TRBV9 TRBD1 NA
CASSGGTGYEQYF TGTGCCAGCAGCGGCGGGACAGGGTACGAGCAGTACTTC TRBJ2-7 TRBV5-6 TRBD1 NA
CASSFIAGAYNEQFF TGTGCCAGCAGCTTCATAGCGGGAGCATACAATGAGCAGTTCTTC TRBJ2-1 TRBV7-2 TRBD2 NA
CASSRQGESNQPQHF TGTGCCAGCAGTAGACAGGGGGAAAGCAATCAGCCCCAGCATTTT TRBJ1-5 TRBV6-1 TRBD1 NA
CASSTGTSTPNTGELFF TGTGCCAGCTCAACCGGGACTAGCACACCGAACACCGGGGAGCTGTTTTTT TRBJ2-2 TRBV18 TRBD2 NA
CASSVAGNNYGYTF TGTGCCAGCAGCGTAGCGGGGAATAACTATGGCTACACCTTC TRBJ1-2 TRBV9 NA NA
CASSYPGTPREQFF TGTGCCAGCAGTTACCCCGGGACTCCAAGAGAGCAGTTCTTC TRBJ2-1 TRBV6-6 NA NA
CASSFPDVADYTF TGTGCCAGCAGTTTTCCCGACGTAGCAGACTACACCTTC TRBJ1-2 TRBV6-6 NA NA
CASSETRGLYGYTF TGTGCCAGCAGCGAAACTAGAGGTCTCTATGGCTACACCTTC TRBJ1-2 TRBV11-2 NA NA
CASTPTSVFPYEQYF TGTGCCAGCACCCCCACTAGCGTCTTCCCCTACGAGCAGTACTTC TRBJ2-7 TRBV28 TRBD2 NA
CASSLASPRDTQYF TGTGCCAGCAGCTTAGCCTCTCCTCGGGATACGCAGTATTTT TRBJ2-3 TRBV7-2 NA NA
CASSLAWGLADNEQFF TGTGCCAGCAGCTTAGCGTGGGGACTAGCGGACAATGAGCAGTTCTTC TRBJ2-1 TRBV7-9 TRBD2 NA
CASSLRTETTEAFF TGTGCCAGCAGTCTAAGGACAGAAACCACTGAAGCTTTCTTT TRBJ1-1 TRBV28 NA NA
CASSRVGGSYEQYF TGTGCCAGCTCCAGGGTGGGGGGTAGCTACGAGCAGTACTTC TRBJ2-7 TRBV19 NA NA
CASSYLPLQNTGELFF TGTGCCAGCAGTTACCTACCTCTGCAGAACACCGGGGAGCTGTTTTTT TRBJ2-2 TRBV6-6 NA NA
CSAALTVYEQYF TGCAGCGCCGCCTTGACAGTTTACGAGCAGTACTTC TRBJ2-7 TRBV29-1 NA NA
CASRRGYSNQPQHF TGTGCCAGCAGGCGGGGCTATAGCAATCAGCCCCAGCATTTT TRBJ1-5 TRBV28 NA NA
CASSDLAGMDTGELFF TGTGCCAGCAGTGATCTAGCGGGAATGGACACCGGGGAGCTGTTTTTT TRBJ2-2 TRBV28 TRBD2 NA
CASSPDLAGELDTQYF TGTGCCAGCAGCCCCGACCTAGCGGGAGAGTTAGATACGCAGTATTTT TRBJ2-3 TRBV7-9 TRBD2 NA
CASSVERETGETQYF TGTGCCAGCAGCGTAGAGCGGGAGACGGGAGAGACCCAGTACTTC TRBJ2-5 TRBV9 TRBD2 NA
CASSPGQGAYGYTF TGTGCCAGTAGTCCCGGACAGGGAGCATATGGCTACACCTTC TRBJ1-2 TRBV19 TRBD1 NA
CASSLGAAIRMNTEAFF TGCGCCAGCAGCTTGGGCGCCGCAATACGTATGAACACTGAAGCTTTCTTT TRBJ1-1 TRBV5-1 NA once
CASSTQGGDSQVNTEAFF TGTGCCAGCAGTACCCAGGGGGGTGACAGCCAAGTAAACACTGAAGCTTTCTTT TRBJ1-1 TRBV2 TRBD1 NA